There are a few counts of the clone carrying this T cell receptor (beta chain). Its antigen remains unidentified. The data stem from a study of T cells in Graves' hyperthyroidism and ophthalmopathy. Study-wide results and caveats: Ophthalmopathy could be told apart from stable hyperthyroidism with a 13 V-J model.

The CDR3 regions of TCR beta were amplified from RNA transcripts. The HTBI set primed first-round TCR CDR3 RT-PCR. From the multiplex PCR reads, TCRdb called clonotypes with MiXCR, one entry per CDR3 protein. The table records about 610,000 distinct CDR3 sequences, roughly a sixth of them present only once. Patients showing uncontrolled infection, other autoimmune disease, pregnancy or lactation were ineligible. Clinicians diagnosed patients from clinical symptoms, serum thyroxine and TRAb, thyroid ultrasound and orbital computed tomography. The PBMCs were sourced from fresh peripheral blood (about 9.6 ml). V shed 6 bases and J shed 5 bases, with 14 bases lying between them. This CDR3 is 14 amino acids long. Per the germline V gene, CDR1 is ENHRY and CDR2 is SYGVKD.

This TCR derives from a woman in her thirties or forties with Graves' ophthalmopathy. Input material: blood. The gene calls are TRBV10-3 and TRBJ1-5; a possible D gene is TRBD1 (5 bases). The CDR3 sequence is CAISLGHGDQPQHF. CDR3 nucleotides: TGTGCCATCAGCCTCGGACACGGAGATCAGCCCCAGCATTTT.